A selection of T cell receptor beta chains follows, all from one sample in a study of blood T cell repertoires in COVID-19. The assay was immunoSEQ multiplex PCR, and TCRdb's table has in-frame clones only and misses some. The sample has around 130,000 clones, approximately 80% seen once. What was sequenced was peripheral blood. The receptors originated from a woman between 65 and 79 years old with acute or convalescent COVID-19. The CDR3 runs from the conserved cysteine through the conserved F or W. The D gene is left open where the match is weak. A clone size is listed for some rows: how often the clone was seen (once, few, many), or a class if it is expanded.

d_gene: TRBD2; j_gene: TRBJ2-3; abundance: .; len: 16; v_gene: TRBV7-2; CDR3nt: TGTGCCAGCAGCCTTCTAGCGGGGGGTTCATCAGATACGCAGTATTTT; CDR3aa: CASSLLAGGSSDTQYF
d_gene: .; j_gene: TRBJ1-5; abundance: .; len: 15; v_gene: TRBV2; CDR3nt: TGTGCCAGCAGTGATGGCAGTCGAAGCAATCAGCCCCAGCATTTT; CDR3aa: CASSDGSRSNQPQHF
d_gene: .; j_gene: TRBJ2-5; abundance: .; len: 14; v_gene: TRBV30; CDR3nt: TGTGCCTGGAAACTTTGGGCAGGGCAGGAGACCCAGTACTTC; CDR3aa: CAWKLWAGQETQYF
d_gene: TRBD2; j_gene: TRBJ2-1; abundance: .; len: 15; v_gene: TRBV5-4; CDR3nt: TGTGCCAGCAGCCAGCCGGGACTAGCGAGCAATGAGCAGTTCTTC; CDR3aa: CASSQPGLASNEQFF
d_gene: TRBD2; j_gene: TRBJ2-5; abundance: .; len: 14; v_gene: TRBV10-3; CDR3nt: TGTGCCATCCGGACTAGCGGGGGGGCAGAGACCCAGTACTTC; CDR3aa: CAIRTSGGAETQYF
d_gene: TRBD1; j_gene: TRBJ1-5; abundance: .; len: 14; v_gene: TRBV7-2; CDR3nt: TGTGCCAGCAGCTGGACAGGGGATAATCAGCCCCAGCATTTT; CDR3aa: CASSWTGDNQPQHF
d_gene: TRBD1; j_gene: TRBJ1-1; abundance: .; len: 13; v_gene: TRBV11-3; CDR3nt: TGTGCCAGCAGCTTCAGGGGGCCCACTGAAGCTTTCTTT; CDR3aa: CASSFRGPTEAFF
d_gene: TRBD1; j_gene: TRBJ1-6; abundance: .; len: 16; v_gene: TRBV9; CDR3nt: TGTGCCAGCAGCGTTGGCAGGGGGCCTCTTGATTCACCCCTCCACTTT; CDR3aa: CASSVGRGPLDSPLHF
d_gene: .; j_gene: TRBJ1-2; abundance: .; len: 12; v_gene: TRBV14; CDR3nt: TGTGCCAGCAGCCAAGATCGGGTCGGCTACACCTTC; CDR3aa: CASSQDRVGYTF
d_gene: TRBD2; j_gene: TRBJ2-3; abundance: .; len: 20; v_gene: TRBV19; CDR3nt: TGTGCCAGTAGTCCGGGACTAGCGGGGGGACGATTCTCTAGCACAGATACGCAGTATTTT; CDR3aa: CASSPGLAGGRFSSTDTQYF
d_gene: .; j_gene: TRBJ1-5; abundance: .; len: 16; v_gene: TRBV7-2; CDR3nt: TGTGCCAGCAGCTTAGAGTTGGCAGGGGATAATCAGCCCCAGCATTTT; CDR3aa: CASSLELAGDNQPQHF
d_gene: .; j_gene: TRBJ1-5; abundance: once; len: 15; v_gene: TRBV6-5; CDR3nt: TGTGCCAGCAGTTCCAACTGGGGGGGGGATCAGCCCCAGCATTTT; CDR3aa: CASSSNWGGDQPQHF
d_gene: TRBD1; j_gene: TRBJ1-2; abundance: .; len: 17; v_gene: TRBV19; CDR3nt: TGTGCCAGTAGTGCCCGGGACAGTTCAATGGGAGTATATGGCTACACCTTC; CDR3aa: CASSARDSSMGVYGYTF
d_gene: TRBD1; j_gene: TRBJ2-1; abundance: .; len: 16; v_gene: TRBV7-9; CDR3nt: TGTGCCAGCCGAGGGTCAATCCGGGACAGCCACAATGAGCAGTTCTTC; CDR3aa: CASRGSIRDSHNEQFF
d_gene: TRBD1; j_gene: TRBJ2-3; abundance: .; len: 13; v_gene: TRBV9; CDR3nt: TGTGCCAGCAGCGCAGGGGGCCCAGATACGCAGTATTTT; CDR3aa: CASSAGGPDTQYF
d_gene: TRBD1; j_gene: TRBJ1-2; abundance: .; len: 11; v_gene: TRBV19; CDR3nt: TGTGCCACGGGACAGGGCTATGGCTACACCTTC; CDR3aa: CATGQGYGYTF
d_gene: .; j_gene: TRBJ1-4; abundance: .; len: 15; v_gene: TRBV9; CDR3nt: TGTGCCAGCAGCGACCCCTCCGCCACAGGGGAAAAACTGTTTTTT; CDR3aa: CASSDPSATGEKLFF
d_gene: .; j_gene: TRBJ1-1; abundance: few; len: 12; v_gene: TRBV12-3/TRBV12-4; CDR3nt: TGTGCCAGCAGTTGGGGAGGCACTGAAGCTTTCTTT; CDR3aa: CASSWGGTEAFF
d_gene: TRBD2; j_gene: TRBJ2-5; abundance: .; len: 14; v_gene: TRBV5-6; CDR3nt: TGTGCCAGCAGCTTGGGACTAGCTCAAGAGACCCAGTACTTC; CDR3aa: CASSLGLAQETQYF
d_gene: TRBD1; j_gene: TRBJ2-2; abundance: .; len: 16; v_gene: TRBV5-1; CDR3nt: TGCGCCAGCAGCGCCTCAACAGGGGGCGGAACCGGGGAGCTGTTTTTT; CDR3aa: CASSASTGGGTGELFF
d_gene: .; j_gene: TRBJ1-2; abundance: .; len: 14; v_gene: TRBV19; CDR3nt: TGTGCCAGTAGTATGTGGACAGCGGCCTATGGCTACACCTTC; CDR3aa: CASSMWTAAYGYTF
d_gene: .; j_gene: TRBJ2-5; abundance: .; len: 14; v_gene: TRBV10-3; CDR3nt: TGTGCCATCGGCCGCGGAGGGATGGAAGAGACCCAGTACTTC; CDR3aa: CAIGRGGMEETQYF
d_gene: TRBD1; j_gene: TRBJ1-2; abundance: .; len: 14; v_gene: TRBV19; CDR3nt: TGTGCCAGTAGTATCACAGAGGGGGCCTATGGCTACACCTTC; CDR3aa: CASSITEGAYGYTF
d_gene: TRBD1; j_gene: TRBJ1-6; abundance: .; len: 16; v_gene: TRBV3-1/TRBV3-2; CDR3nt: TGTGCCAGCAGCCAAGAAAACAGGGGTAGATCTTCACCCCTCCACTTT; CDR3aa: CASSQENRGRSSPLHF
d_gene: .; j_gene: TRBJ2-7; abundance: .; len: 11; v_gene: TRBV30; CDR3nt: TGTGCCTGGACTGTGGGGAGCGAGCAGTACTTC; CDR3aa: CAWTVGSEQYF